The rows below give T cell receptor beta chains drawn from one sample of a study of T-cell memory formation after mild COVID-19. MiXCR, run by TCRdb on the 5' RACE reads, gives a single entry per CDR3 protein. In the table there are about 82,000 distinct CDR3 sequences, around 13% of which are singletons. The specimen sequenced was PBMCs or a T cell subset sorted from them (not recorded which). The receptors were sampled from a man aged 18 to 29 who had mild COVID-19 (a few samples of this study predate the infection). Cell type and time point are not known. Each CDR3 is given with its conserved first and last residue. The order of the fields is J gene, D gene, V gene, clone size, CDR3 DNA, CDR3 protein. D genes are given only for firm matches. Clone size is shown for a subset of rows, as once, few, many or a class of expanded clone.

j_call: TRBJ1-1
d_call: -
v_call: TRBV5-1
clone_size: few
cdr3_nt: TGCGCCAGCACCCTCCGTCACGGGAACACTGAAGCTTTCTTT
cdr3_aa: CASTLRHGNTEAFF

j_call: TRBJ2-7
d_call: -
v_call: TRBV7-2
clone_size: many
cdr3_nt: TGTGCCAGCAGCTTAGCGCGGCACGAGCAGTACTTC
cdr3_aa: CASSLARHEQYF

j_call: TRBJ2-1
d_call: -
v_call: TRBV5-1
clone_size: few
cdr3_nt: TGCGCCAGCAGCTTGGTAGGCCCACCCAATCTCGATGAGCAGTTCTTC
cdr3_aa: CASSLVGPPNLDEQFF

j_call: TRBJ2-2
d_call: -
v_call: TRBV12-3/TRBV12-4
clone_size: many
cdr3_nt: TGTGCCAGCAGTTCCTTGCTTAGGGGGGAGCTGTTTTTT
cdr3_aa: CASSSLLRGELFF

j_call: TRBJ2-1
d_call: -
v_call: TRBV9
clone_size: few
cdr3_nt: TGTGCCAGCAGCAGAGGGGGGGCGGATGAGCAGTTCTTC
cdr3_aa: CASSRGGADEQFF

j_call: TRBJ1-2
d_call: TRBD1
v_call: TRBV9
clone_size: few
cdr3_nt: TGTGCCAGCAGCGTCGGACAGGGAGGAAGGGGCTACACCTTC
cdr3_aa: CASSVGQGGRGYTF

j_call: TRBJ2-5
d_call: TRBD2
v_call: TRBV6-5
clone_size: -
cdr3_nt: TGTGCCAGCAGTTGGACTAGCGGGGGCTGGGAGACCCAGTACTTC
cdr3_aa: CASSWTSGGWETQYF

j_call: TRBJ2-7
d_call: -
v_call: TRBV5-1
clone_size: few
cdr3_nt: TGCGCCAGCAGCCCGATCTACCAGGACAGTTACGAGCAGTACTTC
cdr3_aa: CASSPIYQDSYEQYF

j_call: TRBJ2-7
d_call: TRBD1
v_call: TRBV7-9
clone_size: -
cdr3_nt: TGTGCCAGCAGCTCACAGGGGGCCCCCTACGAGCAGTACTTC
cdr3_aa: CASSSQGAPYEQYF

j_call: TRBJ2-5
d_call: -
v_call: TRBV4-3
clone_size: few
cdr3_nt: TGCGCCAGCAGCCGCTCCCCTGTACTAGCTCCCGGAGAGACCCAGTACTTC
cdr3_aa: CASSRSPVLAPGETQYF

j_call: TRBJ2-4
d_call: -
v_call: TRBV20-1
clone_size: few
cdr3_nt: TGCAGTGTCCCCCAGCGGCGGACCTATAGCCAAAACATTCAGTACTTC
cdr3_aa: CSVPQRRTYSQNIQYF

j_call: TRBJ1-1
d_call: -
v_call: TRBV27
clone_size: -
cdr3_nt: TGTGCCAGCAGTTTTCTTGCCCAGGGTTTGGACACTGAAGCTTTCTTT
cdr3_aa: CASSFLAQGLDTEAFF

j_call: TRBJ2-1
d_call: -
v_call: TRBV2
clone_size: -
cdr3_nt: TGTGCGGGGGGACTCGTCTACAATGAGCAGTTCTTC
cdr3_aa: CAGGLVYNEQFF

j_call: TRBJ1-1
d_call: -
v_call: TRBV19
clone_size: many
cdr3_nt: TGTGCCAGTAGTATCTCGGGCAACACTGAAGCTTTCTTT
cdr3_aa: CASSISGNTEAFF

j_call: TRBJ2-3
d_call: -
v_call: TRBV29-1
clone_size: -
cdr3_nt: TGCAGCTTCAAAGGGCTGGAACGGACGCTGGCAGATACGCAGTATTTT
cdr3_aa: CSFKGLERTLADTQYF

j_call: TRBJ2-1
d_call: TRBD1
v_call: TRBV7-9
clone_size: few
cdr3_nt: TGTGCCAGCAGCTTAGCGCCCCTAGGCCAGGGGGCTGAGCAGTTCTTC
cdr3_aa: CASSLAPLGQGAEQFF

j_call: TRBJ1-2
d_call: TRBD1
v_call: TRBV20-1
clone_size: -
cdr3_nt: TGCAGTGCTCATGGGACAGGGGGCGGCTACACCTTC
cdr3_aa: CSAHGTGGGYTF

j_call: TRBJ1-1
d_call: TRBD1
v_call: TRBV6-2/TRBV6-3
clone_size: many
cdr3_nt: TGTGCCAGCAGTCCGACAGGGGTGAACACTGAAGCTTTCTTT
cdr3_aa: CASSPTGVNTEAFF

j_call: TRBJ2-1
d_call: -
v_call: TRBV7-2
clone_size: -
cdr3_nt: TGTGCCAGCAGCTACACTAGGGGGGCCCTAGGTGAGCAGTTCTTC
cdr3_aa: CASSYTRGALGEQFF

j_call: TRBJ2-1
d_call: TRBD2
v_call: TRBV11-3
clone_size: -
cdr3_nt: TGTGCCAGCAGCTCCCTCGCGGGGGTCCATGTCAATGAGCAGTTCTTC
cdr3_aa: CASSSLAGVHVNEQFF

j_call: TRBJ1-1
d_call: -
v_call: TRBV5-1
clone_size: many
cdr3_nt: TGCGCCAGCAGCCCTGCGGTCCTTGGGACTGAAGCTTTCTTT
cdr3_aa: CASSPAVLGTEAFF

j_call: TRBJ2-1
d_call: TRBD1
v_call: TRBV6-5
clone_size: many
cdr3_nt: TGTGCCAGCGGCCGGGGACAGGGGATCAATGAGCAGTTCTTC
cdr3_aa: CASGRGQGINEQFF

j_call: TRBJ1-1
d_call: -
v_call: TRBV7-9
clone_size: -
cdr3_nt: TGTGCCAGCAGCCCGGGATCCATGGAGTTGGAAGCTTTCTTT
cdr3_aa: CASSPGSMELEAFF

j_call: TRBJ2-7
d_call: -
v_call: TRBV10-3
clone_size: -
cdr3_nt: TGTGCCATCAGTGAGGGAAGCTCCTACGAGCAGTACTTC
cdr3_aa: CAISEGSSYEQYF

j_call: TRBJ2-7
d_call: -
v_call: TRBV6-5
clone_size: -
cdr3_nt: TGTGCCAGCAGTTATTACTTGGGGGAGCAGTACTTC
cdr3_aa: CASSYYLGEQYF

j_call: TRBJ2-1
d_call: -
v_call: TRBV28
clone_size: few
cdr3_nt: TGTGCCAGCAGTTTGTCGTGGCCAAACAATGAGCAGTTCTTC
cdr3_aa: CASSLSWPNNEQFF